This T cell receptor (beta chain) was captured by sequencing in a study of cytomegalovirus exposure and HLA in healthy donors. General observations from the study: Reportedly, a later analysis found an Asian-associated ancestry cluster had fewer N-insertions than the approximately 700-donor mean. A later analysis, which compared TCR beta chains of equal frequency, found the HLA-associated ones more clonally expanded. TCR sequences were mostly rare, though some public TCRs occurred in many donors.

Use of 60 Vbeta and 13 Jbeta primers characterized the PCR. Original methodology: Some 10 million of 80 million or so unique TCR beta chains were shared, per a later count. The method was immunoSEQ multiplex PCR; TCRdb's version includes in-frame clones alone and lacks a portion of them. The V and J calls and clone size were taken over from that table, and D and trimming were inferred from the DNA. In the table there are roughly 200,000 clones, 75% to 90% of which are singletons. Germline V gene lookup returns CDR1 SGHRS and CDR2 YFSETQ. Between the trimmed V and J ends, which lost 4 bases and 8 bases, there was a span of 18 bases. CDR3 length: 14 amino acids. As to this clone: Its antigen remains unidentified.

The receptor's source is a woman aged 25 to 39 in good health and CMV-seronegative. The material sequenced was PBMCs. V is TRBV5-1 and J is TRBJ1-1, with D perhaps matching TRBD1 (5 bases). The CDR3 DNA sequence: TGCGCCAGCAGCCTCCTGGGGCAACCAAACGAAGCTTTCTTT. It translates to CASSLLGQPNEAFF.